This T cell receptor beta chain comes out of a study of cytomegalovirus exposure and HLA in healthy donors. It was with 60 Vbeta and 13 Jbeta primers that the PCR ran. Per the original data handling: Counted up in a later analysis, unique TCR beta chains came to about 83 million, with about 9.9 million shared. Produced via immunoSEQ multiplex PCR; TCRdb's table is partial and in-frame only. V and J calls and clone size are given by that table; D and trimming were obtained from the DNA. Of approximately 160,000 clones in the sample, around 85% were seen once. V lost 2 bases and J lost 8, with 18 bases in between. CDR3 length: 15 residues. Germline CDR1 reads SNHLY; CDR2 reads FYNNEI. Study conclusions and caveats: Association with HLA alleles at 0.05 false discovery rate was found for 15,000 or so TCR beta sequences in a later analysis.

In the case of this clone: Its target is not known.

This rearrangement joins TRBV2 to TRBJ1-2, with D uncertain. The origin of this receptor is a human donor in good health. The specimen sequenced was PBMCs. Here the CDR3 reads CASSENLPGGKGYTF. For the CDR3, the DNA is TGTGCCAGCAGTGAAAACTTGCCAGGTGGAAAAGGCTACACCTTC.